The 32 T cell receptor beta chains below all came from one sample that was sequenced in a study of T cells after yellow fever vaccination. TCRdb itself ran the 5' RACE reads through MiXCR, one entry per CDR3 protein. This table holds roughly 160,000 distinct CDR3 sequences, 9.3% found once. The material was CD8+ T cells sorted from PBMCs, obtained 45 days after the yellow fever booster vaccination. The receptors derive from a man younger than 35 who received the YFV17D yellow fever vaccine.

This chain links TRBV4-1 with TRBJ2-7, with TRBD2 matching 13 bases. There are 14 residues in the CDR3. V shed 6 bases, J shed 2 bases, and the junction held 1 base outside the gene matches. Per germline, CDR1 MGHRA and CDR2 YSYEKL. In DNA form, the CDR3 reads TGCGCCAGCAGAGGGACTAGCGGGACCTACGAGCAGTACTTC. This gives the protein CASRGTSGTYEQYF.

The V gene is TRBV9, the J gene TRBJ2-3; possibly TRBD2 for D (5 bases). Germline-derived CDR1 and CDR2 are SGDLS and YYNGEE. CDR3 length equals 15 residues. The V and J ends lost 4 bases and 2 bases respectively, with 14 bases between them. Here the CDR3 DNA reads TGTGCCAGCAGCTCCCGGCCCGGGAACACAGATACGCAGTATTTT. It is translated as CASSSRPGNTDTQYF.

This chain joins TRBV11-1 and TRBJ1-1; no clear D. Germline CDR1 reads SGHAT; CDR2 reads FQDESV (reference sequence). This CDR3 comprises 12 residues. V was clipped by 2 bases and J by 6 bases, with 7 bases between them. In DNA form, the CDR3 reads TGTGCCAGCAGCTTATATAGCGCTGAAGCTTTCTTT. Residues: CASSLYSAEAFF. Full variable domain (missing parts from reference TRBV11-1 and TRBJ1-1): EAEVAQSPRYKITEKSQAVAFWCDPISGHATLYWYRQILGQGPELLVQFQDESVVDDSQLPKDRFSAERLKGVDSTLKIQPAELGDSAMYLCASSLYSAEAFFGQGTRLTVV.

This clonotype was detected only a few times. The chain joins TRBV7-9 to TRBJ2-1; D gene unclear. This CDR3 has 13 residues. Germline V lookup: CDR1 SEHNR, CDR2 FQNEAQ (reference sequence). Trimming cost V 2 bases and J 10 bases, with 12 bases left between them. The CDR3: CASSLTGNGEQFF. As DNA, the CDR3 is TGTGCCAGCAGCTTAACTGGTAACGGGGAGCAGTTCTTC.

The chain is built from TRBV5-4 and TRBJ2-3; D may be TRBD1 (5 bases). The length of the CDR3 is 14 residues. V was cut by 4 bases and J by 5 bases, with 14 bases left in between. The germline CDR1 and CDR2 sequences are SGHNT and YYREEE (reference sequence). The CDR3 sequence is CASSPLGAVDTQYF. The CDR3 nucleotides read TGTGCCAGCAGCCCCCTTGGGGCGGTAGATACGCAGTATTTT. The full variable domain, completed using reference TRBV5-4 and TRBJ2-3, is ETGVTQSPTHLIKTRGQQVTLRCSSQSGHNTVSWYQQALGQGPQFIFQYYREEENGRGNFPPRFSGLQFPNYSSELNVNALELDDSALYLCASSPLGAVDTQYFGPGTRLTVL.

V usage is TRBV11-2 and J usage is TRBJ2-5, with D possibly TRBD2 on 6 matching bases. This CDR3 has 14 amino acids. V was cut by 4 bases and J by 8 bases, with 17 bases left in between. Germline CDR1 SGHAT, CDR2 FQNNGV. The CDR3 here is CASSSSGRWGTQYF. CDR3 in DNA: TGTGCCAGCAGCTCATCTGGGAGGTGGGGAACCCAGTACTTC.

This clonotype was seen at least ten times. This chain links TRBV20-1 with TRBJ2-3; 7 nucleotides align to TRBD1. The V and J ends lost 5 bases and 1 base, in that order; junction bases with no gene match: 12. This CDR3 has 16 amino acids. Per the germline V gene, CDR1 is DFQATT and CDR2 is SNEGSKA (reference sequence). The DNA for the CDR3 is TGCAGTGCTCCCTCGAGACAGGGCTGGGGCACAGATACGCAGTATTTT. As protein: CSAPSRQGWGTDTQYF.

The chain's CDR3 is CSVEAGWGDEQYF. In DNA, the CDR3 is TGCAGCGTTGAGGCAGGGTGGGGAGACGAGCAGTACTTC. The chain has TRBV29-1 and TRBJ2-7; perhaps D is TRBD1 or TRBD2 (5 bases each). Per germline, CDR1 SQVTM and CDR2 ANQGSEA. Trimming removed 3 bases from V and 5 bases from J, with 14 bases in between. The CDR3 extends over 13 amino acids.

This chain joins TRBV20-1 and TRBJ2-3; 8 bases match TRBD1. V shed 4 bases, J shed 2 bases, and the junction held 8 bases outside the gene matches. The V gene's germline CDR1 is DFQATT and CDR2 SNEGSKA (reference sequence). This CDR3 has 15 residues. The CDR3 protein is CSATSDRGHTDTQYF. In DNA, the CDR3 is TGCAGTGCTACCTCTGACAGGGGACACACAGATACGCAGTATTTT.

The chain employs TRBV7-9 and TRBJ2-7, with 9 bases fitting TRBD1. The V gene end was trimmed by 4 bases and the J gene end by 5 bases; junction bases not matched to a gene: 6. CDR3 size: 14 residues. Germline V gene data show CDR1 as SEHNR and CDR2 as FQNEAQ (reference sequence). Here the CDR3 reads CASSSGTGWDEQYF. The CDR3 DNA is TGTGCCAGCAGCTCAGGGACAGGGTGGGACGAGCAGTACTTC.

This clonotype was picked up a small number of times. V is TRBV6-5 and J is TRBJ2-3; TRBD2 might be the D (6 bases). Deletions cut 6 bases from V and 2 bases from J, with 15 bases between. CDR3 length equals 15 residues. Germline V gene sequence: CDR1 MNHEY, CDR2 SVGAGI. The CDR3 region is CASSAPGLYTDTQYF. The CDR3 bases are TGTGCCAGCAGCGCACCGGGACTGTACACAGATACGCAGTATTTT.

The CDR3 DNA reads TGCGCCAGCAGCCAAGATCAATGGGGCAACACTGAAGCTTTCTTT. Its protein product is CASSQDQWGNTEAFF. The chain employs TRBV4-1 and TRBJ1-1; D might be TRBD1 (5 bases). The germline V gene has CDR1 MGHRA and CDR2 YSYEKL. This CDR3 comprises 15 residues. The germline V and J ends were trimmed by 0 bases and 2 bases, with 10 bases remaining between them.

The chain employs TRBV24-1 and TRBJ2-2, with a tentative D call TRBD1 (6 bases). V lost 3 bases to trimming and J lost 3 bases, with 10 bases between them. Per the germline V gene, CDR1 is KGHDR and CDR2 is SFDVKD. The CDR3 extends over 15 amino acids. For the CDR3, the DNA is TGTGCCACCAGTGATAACAGGGTGGACACCGGGGAGCTGTTTTTT. Translated, it gives CATSDNRVDTGELFF.

This clonotype was seen a few times. The gene calls are TRBV7-8 and TRBJ1-1; tentatively, D is TRBD1 (6 bases). CDR1 is SGHVS and CDR2 is FQNEAQ in the germline V gene. V dropped 7 bases and J dropped 3 bases, with 18 bases sitting between them. CDR3 length: 15 amino acids. The CDR3 nucleotides read TGTGCCAGCACTCTTCTAGGGGGGGTGGACACTGAAGCTTTCTTT. Translated: CASTLLGGVDTEAFF. Looking up the rest from reference TRBV7-8 and TRBJ1-1 gives the full variable domain: GAGVSQSPRYKVAKRGQDVALRCDPISGHVSLFWYQQALGQGPEFLTYFQNEAQLDKSGLPSDRFFAERPEGSVSTLKIQRTQQEDSAVYLCASTLLGGVDTEAFFGQGTRLTVV.

V gene TRBV11-2 combines with J gene TRBJ2-7; D might be TRBD1 or TRBD2, each matching 6 bases. CDR3 length: 15 amino acids. Trimming pared 5 bases from V and 1 base from J, leaving 15 bases between. CDR1 is SGHAT and CDR2 is FQNNGV in the germline V gene. The CDR3 DNA sequence: TGTGCCAGCAGCACCGGGGGCAGGGCGTCCTACGAGCAGTACTTC. Amino acid sequence: CASSTGGRASYEQYF.

This clonotype showed up just a few times. The chain is built from TRBV12-3 or TRBV12-4 and TRBJ2-3, with D possibly matching TRBD1 (5 bases). V lost 7 bases to trimming and J lost 3 bases, with 8 bases between them. The CDR3 has 12 residues. The CDR3 loop is CASTQETDTQYF. The CDR3 DNA reads TGTGCCAGCACACAGGAGACAGATACGCAGTATTTT.

This clonotype occurred many times. The J gene is TRBJ2-7, the V gene TRBV7-9, with 8 bases aligning to TRBD2. CDR1 is SEHNR, CDR2 FQNEAQ, per germline (reference sequence). The CDR3 covers 16 residues. J gave up 1 base and V 5 bases, and 10 bases lay outside the gene matches. The CDR3 region is CASSLNSGAPSYEQYF. CDR3 DNA: TGTGCCAGCAGCCTAAATAGCGGGGCTCCTTCCTACGAGCAGTACTTC.

This clonotype appeared a few times. The chain has TRBV7-9 and TRBJ2-1, with 7 bases matching TRBD1. The V segment lost 5 bases and the J segment 3 bases; nucleotides outside the gene matches: 10. The length of the CDR3 is 16 residues. In germline, CDR1 is SEHNR, CDR2 FQNEAQ (reference sequence). In nucleotides, the CDR3 is TGTGCCAGCAGCCCGCTAGGGGGCAACTTCTACAATGAGCAGTTCTTC. Its protein product is CASSPLGGNFYNEQFF. The whole variable domain, remainder taken from reference TRBV7-9 and TRBJ2-1, is DTGVSQNPRHKITKRGQNVTFRCDPISEHNRLYWYRQTLGQGPEFLTYFQNEAQLEKSRLLSDRFSAERPKGSFSTLEIQRTEQGDSAMYLCASSPLGGNFYNEQFFGPGTRLTVL.

This clonotype was found a few times. The chain has TRBV7-9 and TRBJ2-2; either TRBD1 or TRBD2 may fit D (5 bases each). The V and J ends lost 3 bases and 7 bases respectively, with 12 bases between them. Germline V gene data show CDR1 as SEHNR and CDR2 as FQNEAQ (reference sequence). The CDR3 is 14 residues long. For the CDR3, the DNA is TGTGCCAGCAGCTTCGGCAGGGACGGCGGGGAGCTGTTTTTT. Amino acid sequence: CASSFGRDGGELFF.

A few counts support this clonotype. The chain links TRBV12-3 or TRBV12-4 to TRBJ2-3, with 7 bases lining up with TRBD1. The CDR3 length is 15 residues. Unmatched junction bases numbered 8, after V lost 4 bases and J lost 4 bases. The CDR3 region has the DNA TGTGCCAGCAGTTACAGGGGTGGGACGGCAGATACGCAGTATTTT. Amino acid sequence: CASSYRGGTADTQYF.

This clonotype was detected many times. The chain joins TRBV7-9 to TRBJ2-7; the D is unclear. CDR3 size: 15 residues. CDR1 and CDR2 (germline): SEHNR, FQNEAQ (reference sequence). Trimming left V 7 bases short and J 0 bases short, with 16 bases between. The CDR3 sequence: CASTRGPTSSYEQYF. As DNA, the CDR3 is TGTGCCAGCACCCGAGGCCCGACGAGCTCCTACGAGCAGTACTTC.

The sample holds a few counts of this clonotype. This chain joins TRBV4-2 and TRBJ1-2, with D uncertain. Germline V lookup: CDR1 LGHNA, CDR2 YNFKEQ. V lost 0 bases to trimming and J lost 0 bases, with 11 bases between them. The CDR3 contains 16 residues. This CDR3 is CASSQERWGANYGYTF. The DNA of the CDR3 is TGTGCCAGCAGCCAAGAGAGGTGGGGAGCTAACTATGGCTACACCTTC.

This clonotype has a single count. This chain connects TRBV7-6 to TRBJ2-1; TRBD2 agrees at 8 bases. The CDR3 consists of 16 residues. Germline V lookup: CDR1 SGHVS, CDR2 FNYEAQ. J lost 1 base, V lost 3 bases, and 5 bases had no gene match. CDR3 nucleotide sequence: TGTGCCAGCAGCTTCACCGGGGGGGGTTCCTACAATGAGCAGTTCTTC. Translating it yields CASSFTGGGSYNEQFF.

This clonotype was observed a few times. The gene calls are TRBV4-3 and TRBJ2-1; possible D gene TRBD1, 5 bases. The CDR3 totals 14 residues. Trimming removed 0 bases at V and 9 bases at J, with 12 bases between. Germline CDR1 LGHNA, CDR2 YSLEER. The CDR3 spells CASSQDWGSSEQFF. The CDR3 DNA reads as TGCGCCAGCAGCCAAGATTGGGGCAGTAGTGAGCAGTTCTTC.

This clonotype was counted only a few times. The CDR3 sequence: CASSFTGGGTGELFF. The CDR3 coding sequence is TGTGCCAGCAGCTTCACAGGAGGGGGCACCGGGGAGCTGTTTTTT. The chain has TRBV7-3 and TRBJ2-2, with D perhaps TRBD1 or TRBD2 (6 bases each). The CDR3 contains 15 residues. Trimming left V 3 bases short and J 4 bases short, with 12 bases between. Per the germline V gene, CDR1 is SGHTA and CDR2 is FQGTGA. Supplemented by reference TRBV7-3 and TRBJ2-2, the full variable domain reads GAGVSQTPSNKVTEKGKYVELRCDPISGHTALYWYRQSLGQGPEFLIYFQGTGAADDSGLPNDRFFAVRPEGSVSTLKIQRTERGDSAVYLCASSFTGGGTGELFFGEGSRLTVL.

J is TRBJ1-2 and V is TRBV19; 8 bases match TRBD1. CDR1 is LNHDA and CDR2 is SQIVND in the germline V gene (reference sequence). This CDR3 comprises 15 residues. V dropped 6 bases and J dropped 4; count of bases not matched to a gene: 10. CDR3 nucleotides: TGTGCCAGTAGGAACCGGGACAGGCCAGTCTATGGCTACACCTTC. Its protein product is CASRNRDRPVYGYTF.

This clonotype was found a few times. V and J are TRBV4-2 and TRBJ1-2, with D tentatively TRBD1 (5 bases). V was clipped by 0 bases and J by 4 bases, with 9 bases between them. CDR1 and CDR2 (germline): LGHNA, YNFKEQ. The CDR3 consists of 14 residues. The CDR3 protein is CASSQERGSYGYTF. CDR3 nucleotide sequence: TGTGCCAGCAGCCAAGAGCGGGGCAGCTATGGCTACACCTTC.

The chain links TRBV3-1 to TRBJ2-7; 9 bases match TRBD1. CDR1 LGHDT and CDR2 YNNKEL come from the germline V gene (reference sequence). CDR3 length: 12 residues. Trimming at V came to 1 base and at J to 10 bases, leaving 2 bases not matched to a gene. This chain's CDR3 is CASSQGTGEQYV. DNA for the CDR3: TGTGCCAGCAGCCAAGGGACAGGGGAACAGTACGTC.

The CDR3 sequence: CASSLGVGSGGAETQYF. CDR3 in DNA: TGTGCCAGCAGTTTAGGGGTTGGTAGCGGGGGGGCCGAGACCCAGTACTTC. The V gene is TRBV27, the J gene TRBJ2-5, with TRBD2 matching 11 bases. Germline CDR1 and CDR2: MNHEY and SMNVEV (reference sequence). The ends lost 2 bases at V and 5 bases at J; junction bases unmatched: 10. This CDR3 spans 17 amino acids.

The rearrangement links TRBV7-9 to TRBJ2-1; 9 nucleotides line up with TRBD2. CDR1 is SEHNR and CDR2 is FQNEAQ in the germline V gene (reference sequence). V dropped 5 bases and J dropped 0; count of bases not matched to a gene: 14. This CDR3 region has 19 residues. CDR3 residues: CASSPPPGLAPHSYNEQFF. Here the CDR3 DNA reads TGTGCCAGCAGCCCTCCCCCCGGACTAGCGCCTCACTCCTACAATGAGCAGTTCTTC.

The chain couples TRBV4-1 to TRBJ1-1, with 9 bases lining up with TRBD1. The V segment lost 4 bases and the J segment 6 bases; nucleotides outside the gene matches: 3. CDR3 size: 13 residues. CDR1 is MGHRA and CDR2 is YSYEKL in the germline V gene. The CDR3 sequence is CASSPWDRAEAFF. The CDR3, as DNA: TGCGCCAGCAGCCCTTGGGACAGGGCTGAAGCTTTCTTT.

This rearrangement joins TRBV19 to TRBJ2-5; unclear D gene. CDR3 length: 11 residues. The germline CDR1 and CDR2 sequences are LNHDA and SQIVND (reference sequence). The V gene lost 4 bases and the J gene lost 5 bases, with 5 bases spanning the gap. CDR3 protein: CASSTRETQYF. The CDR3 DNA is TGTGCCAGTAGTACCAGGGAGACCCAGTACTTC.